The 2 T cell receptor beta chains listed next were all sequenced from one sample in a study of T cells in Graves' hyperthyroidism and ophthalmopathy. RNA transcripts gave rise to amplified TCR beta CDR3 regions. The TCR CDR3 first-round RT-PCR relied on the HTBI primer set. MiXCR was run by TCRdb on the multiplex PCR reads, yielding one entry per CDR3 protein. Found here are approximately 700,000 distinct CDR3 sequences, about a sixth of them singletons; the top ten hold roughly 8%. The sample comprised blood. Receptor source: a man younger than 35 with Graves' hyperthyroidism.

This clonotype occurred many times. The V and J genes are TRBV7-9 and TRBJ1-2; D might be TRBD1 (6 bases). The CDR3 length is 15 residues. Trimming shortened V by 5 bases and J by 10 bases, and 23 bases separated the two germline ends. Germline V lookup: CDR1 SEHNR, CDR2 FQNEAQ (reference sequence). CDR3 sequence: CASSHGTSSNYFYTF. CDR3 nucleotide sequence: TGTGCCAGCAGCCACGGGACATCCTCAAATTATTTCTACACCTTC. The full variable domain, its missing parts supplied by reference TRBV7-9 and TRBJ1-2, is DTGVSQNPRHKITKRGQNVTFRCDPISEHNRLYWYRQTLGQGPEFLTYFQNEAQLEKSRLLSDRFSAERPKGSFSTLEIQRTEQGDSAMYLCASSHGTSSNYFYTFGSGTRLTVV.

The rearrangement joins TRBV11-3 to TRBJ1-1; the match to TRBD1 covers 12 bases. The junction had 6 bases not matched to a gene; V was cut back by 5 bases and J by 2 bases. This CDR3 has 16 amino acids. From germline, CDR1 is SGHNT and CDR2 YENEEA. CDR3 coding DNA: TGTGCCAGCAGCGAAGCCGGGACAGGGGGCAACACTGAAGCTTTCTTT. Translating it yields CASSEAGTGGNTEAFF.